These 24 T cell receptor beta chains were sequenced from one sample in a study of cytomegalovirus exposure and HLA in healthy donors. The PCR contained 60 Vbeta and 13 Jbeta primers. Profiled with immunoSEQ multiplex PCR; TCRdb holds only in-frame clones, not every one. The sample holds around 65,000 clones, about 75% seen once. The sequenced material came from PBMCs. All receptors derive from a woman aged 25 to 39 in good health and CMV-seropositive.

V is TRBV4-3 and J is TRBJ1-6; 9 bases match TRBD1. V trimming: 3 bases; J trimming: 5 bases; junction bases outside the gene matches: 2. The germline CDR1 and CDR2 sequences are LGHNA and YSLEER. The CDR3 spans 15 residues. CDR3 sequence (DNA): TGCGCCAGCAGCCAGCGGGACAGGGATAATTCACCCCTCCACTTT. This gives the protein CASSQRDRDNSPLHF.

This clone is a singleton in its sample. The V and J genes are TRBV6-4 and TRBJ2-3; 9 bases map to TRBD1. The germline gives CDR1 MRHNA, CDR2 SNTAGT. With V trimmed by 4 bases and J by 3 bases, 5 bases remained unmatched. The CDR3 extends over 15 amino acids. The CDR3 protein is CASSVAGTGTDTQYF. The CDR3 DNA reads as TGTGCCAGCAGTGTCGCTGGGACAGGGACAGATACGCAGTATTTT.

The V and J genes are TRBV11-2 and TRBJ2-7; 12 bases agree with TRBD1. The J segment lost 4 bases and the V segment lost 5 bases, leaving 6 bases of the junction unmatched. CDR1 and CDR2 (germline): SGHAT, FQNNGV. The CDR3 is 15 amino acids. The CDR3 nucleotides are TGTGCCAGCAGCACGGGACAGGGGGCAAATTACGAGCAGTACTTC. Amino acid sequence: CASSTGQGANYEQYF.

The V and J genes are TRBV11-3 and TRBJ2-1; 14 bases align to TRBD2. The CDR3 loop spans 15 amino acids. Losses at the gene ends were 5 bases for V and 7 bases for J; bases not matched to a gene: 4. Germline CDR1 is SGHNT and CDR2 is YENEEA. DNA for the CDR3: TGTGCCAGCAGCCCCGGACTAGCGGGGGGAAATGAGCAGTTCTTC. Translation gives CASSPGLAGGNEQFF.

The rearrangement uses TRBV29-1 and TRBJ2-5; D perhaps matches TRBD2 (5 bases). The J call is doubtful: the DNA matches TRBJ2-7 better. CDR1 is SQVTM, CDR2 ANQGSEA, per germline. The CDR3 contains 12 residues. DNA of the CDR3: TGCAGCGTTCAGACGGGAATCTACGAGCAGTACTTC. Protein product: CSVQTGIYEQYF.

The CDR3 loop reads CASRERGDRVNEQYF. The CDR3 DNA is TGTGCCAGCAGAGAACGCGGGGACAGGGTCAACGAGCAGTACTTC. The gene calls are TRBV6-6 and TRBJ2-7; the match to TRBD1 covers 9 bases. The CDR3 length is 15 residues. The V gene's germline CDR1 is MNHNY and CDR2 SVGAGI (reference sequence). V dropped 6 bases and J dropped 5; count of bases not matched to a gene: 11.

A few counts support this clone. The rearrangement links TRBV6-5 to TRBJ2-2, with no clear D. Trimming left V 6 bases short and J 7 bases short, with 12 bases between. This CDR3 is 13 amino acids long. Germline V CDR1 and CDR2: MNHEY, SVGAGI. Here the CDR3 reads CASRKRFGGELFF. The CDR3, as DNA: TGTGCCAGCAGGAAGAGGTTTGGCGGGGAGCTGTTTTTT.

V and J are TRBV9 and TRBJ2-1; 8 positions match TRBD1. CDR1 is SGDLS, CDR2 YYNGEE, per germline. The CDR3 consists of 15 residues. V trimming: 4 bases; J trimming: 4 bases; junction bases outside the gene matches: 7. CDR3 loop: CASSPTDRVYNEQFF. CDR3 sequence (DNA): TGTGCCAGCAGCCCGACGGACAGGGTTTACAATGAGCAGTTCTTC.

The rearrangement links TRBV7-6 to TRBJ2-3, with 12 bases fitting TRBD2. The CDR3 totals 16 residues. J was trimmed by 5 bases and V by 5 bases; bases with no gene match: 8. Germline V gene sequence: CDR1 SGHVS, CDR2 FNYEAQ. CDR3 loop: CASSPRLAGDRDTQYF. The CDR3 coding sequence is TGTGCCAGCAGCCCCCGACTAGCGGGAGATCGAGATACGCAGTATTTT.

This clone came up a few times. The rearrangement uses TRBV6-5 and TRBJ2-5, with D perhaps TRBD2 (5 bases). CDR1 MNHEY and CDR2 SVGAGI come from the germline V gene. The CDR3 loop spans 14 amino acids. Between the trimmed V and J ends, which lost 2 bases and 8 bases, there was a span of 15 bases. This CDR3 is CASSYASHQGTQYF. CDR3 nucleotide sequence: TGTGCCAGCAGTTACGCTAGCCATCAAGGAACCCAGTACTTC.

CDR3: CASSQGEGARYNEQFF. CDR3 nucleotide sequence: TGCGCCAGCAGCCAAGGGGAGGGAGCTAGATACAATGAGCAGTTCTTC. The chain is built from TRBV4-3 and TRBJ2-1; 7 bases map to TRBD2. CDR1 is LGHNA, CDR2 YSLEER, per germline. With 1 base clipped from V and 4 bases from J, the junction kept 7 bases outside the gene matches. The CDR3 has 16 amino acids.

The gene calls are TRBV5-4 and TRBJ2-3; no definite D call. The CDR3 is 15 residues long. Germline V CDR1 and CDR2: SGHNT, YYREEE (reference sequence). Between the trimmed V and J ends, which lost 0 bases and 0 bases, there was a span of 8 bases. CDR3 bases: TGTGCCAGCAGCTTGGGAGGATTTAGCACAGATACGCAGTATTTT. It yields the protein CASSLGGFSTDTQYF.

The chain uses TRBV11-3 and TRBJ2-7, with TRBD2 matching over 7 bases. Looked up from germline, CDR1 is SGHNT and CDR2 is YENEEA. V was pared by 5 bases and J by 1 base, with 11 bases of the junction left unmatched. This CDR3 is built from 16 residues. CDR3: CASSPPHRGGSYEQYF. CDR3 bases: TGTGCCAGCAGCCCCCCTCATAGGGGAGGGTCCTACGAGCAGTACTTC.

The chain couples TRBV5-1 to TRBJ1-1; D is perhaps TRBD1 (6 bases). V lost 7 bases, J lost 8 bases, and 18 bases lay in between. The V gene's germline CDR1 is SGHRS and CDR2 YFSETQ. The length of the CDR3 is 13 residues. The CDR3 reads CASSWGQGLEAFF. The CDR3 region has the DNA TGCGCCAGCTCGTGGGGGCAAGGCCTAGAAGCTTTCTTT. Using reference TRBV5-1 and TRBJ1-1 for the parts outside the CDR3, the full variable domain is KAGVTQTPRYLIKTRGQQVTLSCSPISGHRSVSWYQQTPGQGLQFLFEYFSETQRNKGNFPGRFSGRQFSNSRSEMNVSTLELGDSALYLCASSWGQGLEAFFGQGTRLTVV.

This sequence joins TRBV6-5 and TRBJ1-1; D uncertain. Trimming removed 5 bases at V and 6 bases at J, with 13 bases between. Germline values: CDR1 MNHEY, CDR2 SVGAGI. The CDR3 is 13 amino acids. CDR3 sequence reads: CASSLINESEAFF. The CDR3 DNA reads as TGTGCCAGCAGTCTCATAAACGAGTCTGAAGCTTTCTTT.

V is TRBV10-3 and J is TRBJ1-2; weak D call: TRBD1 (5 bases). This CDR3 contains 11 residues. V lost 6 bases, J lost 8 bases, and 10 bases lay in between. Germline CDR1 is ENHRY and CDR2 is SYGVKD. The CDR3 coding sequence is TGTGCCATCAGGGGGCTGGAGGGCTACACCTTC. It is translated as CAIRGLEGYTF.

V gene TRBV6-5 combines with J gene TRBJ1-4; D is perhaps TRBD1 (6 bases). Trimming stripped 5 bases from V and 7 bases from J, with 14 bases between. Germline V CDR1 and CDR2: MNHEY, SVGAGI. The CDR3 has 14 residues. CDR3 loop: CASSEGGVGEKLFF. For the CDR3, the DNA is TGTGCCAGCAGTGAAGGGGGGGTCGGTGAAAAACTGTTTTTT.

V usage is TRBV7-9 and J usage is TRBJ2-6, with TRBD1 matching over 9 bases. The trim removed 5 bases at V and 4 bases at J, leaving 12 bases unmatched. CDR3 length equals 18 residues. CDR1 and CDR2 (germline): SEHNR, FQNEAQ (reference sequence). DNA of the CDR3: TGTGCCAGCAGCCTGGAGTCCGGGACAGGGTACGGGGCCAACGTCCTGACTTTC. It translates to CASSLESGTGYGANVLTF.

The gene calls are TRBV27 and TRBJ1-6; 7 bases agree with TRBD1. V was pared by 5 bases and J by 10 bases, with 5 bases of the junction left unmatched. CDR3 size: 13 residues. CDR1 MNHEY and CDR2 SMNVEV come from the germline V gene (reference sequence). The CDR3 reads CASSRQGRSPLHF. In DNA form, the CDR3 reads TGTGCCAGCAGTAGACAGGGACGCTCACCCCTCCACTTT.

The rearrangement joins TRBV10-2 to TRBJ2-1, with a weak D call TRBD1 (7 bases). The germline V gene encodes CDR1 WSHSY and CDR2 SAAADI. The germline V and J ends were trimmed by 6 bases and 7 bases, with 16 bases remaining between them. This CDR3 region has 14 residues. CDR3 loop: CASRRDRGGNEQFF. Written as DNA, the CDR3 is TGCGCCAGCAGACGGGACAGAGGGGGGAATGAGCAGTTCTTC.

This chain joins TRBV15 and TRBJ2-5, with TRBD2 as a possible D gene (6 bases). Germline V CDR1 and CDR2: LNHNV, YYDKDF (reference sequence). The CDR3 extends over 13 amino acids. V shed 8 bases and J shed 11 bases, with 21 bases lying between them. The CDR3 DNA follows: TGTGCCACCGCTTCTAGGGGATGGGGGGAGCAGTACTTC. It specifies CATASRGWGEQYF.

The chain recombines TRBV21-1 with TRBJ1-5; the D call of TRBD1 is as the table states it, not checked on the DNA. TRBV21-1 is marked as a pseudogene. The CDR3 runs to 16 residues. The CDR3 loop reads CASSIRDTGPNQPQHF. The CDR3 coding sequence is TGTGCCAGCAGCATCAGGGACACCGGCCCCAATCAGCCCCAGCATTTT.

The chain is built from TRBV28 and TRBJ2-5; D gene uncertain. CDR3 length: 12 residues. Germline V CDR1 and CDR2: MDHEN, SYDVKM. V dropped 6 bases and J dropped 4 bases, with 9 bases sitting between them. The CDR3 protein is CASSSLLETQYF. The CDR3 coding sequence is TGTGCCAGCAGCTCCCTACTAGAGACCCAGTACTTC. The entire variable domain, with the rest obtained from reference TRBV28 and TRBJ2-5, is as follows: DVKVTQSSRYLVKRTGEKVFLECVQDMDHENMFWYRQDPGLGLRLIYFSYDVKMKEKGDIPEGYSVSREKKERFSLILESASTNQTSMYLCASSSLLETQYFGPGTRLLVL.

The rearrangement links TRBV6-5 to TRBJ1-2; TRBD1 matches 9 bases. The V segment lost 5 bases and the J segment 0 bases; nucleotides outside the gene matches: 4. The CDR3 extends over 15 amino acids. The germline CDR1 and CDR2 sequences are MNHEY and SVGAGI. The CDR3 region is CASSRWTGANYGYTF. The CDR3 nucleotides are TGTGCCAGCAGTAGATGGACAGGGGCTAACTATGGCTACACCTTC.